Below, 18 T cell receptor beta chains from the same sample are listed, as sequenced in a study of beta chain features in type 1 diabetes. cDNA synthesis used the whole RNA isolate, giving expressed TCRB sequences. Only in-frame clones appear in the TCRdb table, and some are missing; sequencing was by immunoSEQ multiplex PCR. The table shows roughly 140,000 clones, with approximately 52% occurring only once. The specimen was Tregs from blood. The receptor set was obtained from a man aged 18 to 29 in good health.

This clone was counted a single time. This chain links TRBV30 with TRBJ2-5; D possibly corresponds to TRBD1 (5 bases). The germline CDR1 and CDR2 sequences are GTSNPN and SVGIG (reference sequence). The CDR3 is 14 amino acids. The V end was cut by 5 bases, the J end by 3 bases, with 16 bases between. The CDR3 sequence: CAWVDRRGKETQYF. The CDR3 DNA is TGTGCCTGGGTGGACCGAAGGGGAAAAGAGACCCAGTACTTC.

The DNA for the CDR3 is TGTGCCAGCAGCCAAGAGGCAGCGGGGGCCGCCTACGAGCAGTACTTC. Amino acids: CASSQEAAGAAYEQYF. The V and J genes are TRBV4-2 and TRBJ2-7; 8 bases align to TRBD2. With V trimmed by 0 bases and J by 2 bases, 6 bases remained unmatched. Germline V CDR1 and CDR2: LGHNA, YNFKEQ. CDR3 length: 16 residues.

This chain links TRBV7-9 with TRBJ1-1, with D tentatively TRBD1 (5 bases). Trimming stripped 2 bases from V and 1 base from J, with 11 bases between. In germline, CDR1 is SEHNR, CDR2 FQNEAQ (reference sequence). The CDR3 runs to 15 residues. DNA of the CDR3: TGTGCCAGCAGCTTACAACAGGCCACGAACACTGAAGCTTTCTTT. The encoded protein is CASSLQQATNTEAFF. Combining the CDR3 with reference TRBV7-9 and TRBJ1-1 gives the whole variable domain DTGVSQNPRHKITKRGQNVTFRCDPISEHNRLYWYRQTLGQGPEFLTYFQNEAQLEKSRLLSDRFSAERPKGSFSTLEIQRTEQGDSAMYLCASSLQQATNTEAFFGQGTRLTVV.

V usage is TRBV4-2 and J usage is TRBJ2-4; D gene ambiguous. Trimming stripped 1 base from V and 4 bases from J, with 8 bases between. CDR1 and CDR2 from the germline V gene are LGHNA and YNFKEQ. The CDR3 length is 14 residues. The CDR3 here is CASSQVNSKNIQYF. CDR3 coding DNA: TGTGCCAGCAGCCAAGTGAACAGTAAAAACATTCAGTACTTC.

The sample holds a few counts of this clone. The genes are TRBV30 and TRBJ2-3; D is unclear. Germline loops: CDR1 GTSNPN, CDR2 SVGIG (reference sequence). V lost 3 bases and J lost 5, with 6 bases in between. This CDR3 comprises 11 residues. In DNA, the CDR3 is TGTGCCTGGAGCTATGAAGATACGCAGTATTTT. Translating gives CAWSYEDTQYF.

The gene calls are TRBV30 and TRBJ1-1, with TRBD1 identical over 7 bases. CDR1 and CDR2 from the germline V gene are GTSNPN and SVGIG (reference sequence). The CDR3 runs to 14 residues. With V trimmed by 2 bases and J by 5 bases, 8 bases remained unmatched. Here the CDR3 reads CAWSPNRGYTEAFF. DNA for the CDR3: TGTGCCTGGAGTCCTAACAGGGGTTATACTGAAGCTTTCTTT.

In nucleotides, the CDR3 is TGCGCCAGCGGAAGATCTGGGGGGACCGGGGAGCTGTTTTTT. Amino acid sequence: CASGRSGGTGELFF. The chain employs TRBV5-1 and TRBJ2-2; perhaps TRBD2 as D (6 bases). This CDR3 has 14 residues. Germline CDR1 SGHRS, CDR2 YFSETQ. Between the trimmed V and J ends, which lost 7 bases and 5 bases, there was a span of 15 bases.

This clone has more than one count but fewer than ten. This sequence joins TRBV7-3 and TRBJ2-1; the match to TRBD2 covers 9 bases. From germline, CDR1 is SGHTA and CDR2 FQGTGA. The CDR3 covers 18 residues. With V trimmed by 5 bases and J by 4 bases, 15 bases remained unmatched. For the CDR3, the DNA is TGTGCCAGCAGCGCGAAACCCCGCACTAGCGGGCTATACAATGAGCAGTTCTTC. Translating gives CASSAKPRTSGLYNEQFF.

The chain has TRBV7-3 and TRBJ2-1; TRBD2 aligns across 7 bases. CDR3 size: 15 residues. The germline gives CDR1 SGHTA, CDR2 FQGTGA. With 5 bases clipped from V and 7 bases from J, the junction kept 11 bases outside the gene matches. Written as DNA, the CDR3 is TGTGCCAGCAGCCGAGGGGAGGGTTTAGCGAATGAGCAGTTCTTC. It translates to CASSRGEGLANEQFF.

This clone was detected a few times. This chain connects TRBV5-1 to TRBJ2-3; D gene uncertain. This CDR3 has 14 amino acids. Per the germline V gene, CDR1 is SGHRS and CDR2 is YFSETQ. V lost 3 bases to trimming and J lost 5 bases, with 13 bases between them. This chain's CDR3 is CASSWAPGEDTQYF. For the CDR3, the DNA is TGCGCCAGCAGCTGGGCACCCGGTGAAGATACGCAGTATTTT.

The CDR3 is CASSQGPRPRETQYF. CDR3 bases: TGCGCCAGCAGCCAAGGTCCCAGGCCCCGAGAGACCCAGTACTTC. The J gene is TRBJ2-5, the V gene TRBV4-3; D is uncertain. The CDR3 is 15 residues long. Per the germline V gene, CDR1 is LGHNA and CDR2 is YSLEER. V lost 1 base to trimming and J lost 4 bases, with 13 bases between them.

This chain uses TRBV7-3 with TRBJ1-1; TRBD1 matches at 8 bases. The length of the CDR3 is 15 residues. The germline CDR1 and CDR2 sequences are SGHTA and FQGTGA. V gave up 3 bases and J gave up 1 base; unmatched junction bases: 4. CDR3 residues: CASSFSGTGNTEAFF. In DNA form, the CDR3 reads TGTGCCAGCAGCTTCTCCGGGACAGGGAACACTGAAGCTTTCTTT.

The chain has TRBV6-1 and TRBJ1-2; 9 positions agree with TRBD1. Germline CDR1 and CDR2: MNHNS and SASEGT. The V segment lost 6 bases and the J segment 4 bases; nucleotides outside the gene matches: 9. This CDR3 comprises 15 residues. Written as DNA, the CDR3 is TGTGCCAGCAGGGGACAGGGTATCCGGAGCTATGGCTACACCTTC. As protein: CASRGQGIRSYGYTF.

The CDR3 spells CASSLRQVSNQPQHF. The DNA of the CDR3 is TGTGCCAGCAGCCTAAGACAGGTTAGCAATCAGCCCCAGCATTTT. The rearrangement uses TRBV6-1 and TRBJ1-5, with a weak D call TRBD1 (6 bases). Germline CDR1 reads MNHNS; CDR2 reads SASEGT. The CDR3 extends over 15 amino acids. The V end was cut by 6 bases, the J end by 0 bases, with 12 bases between.

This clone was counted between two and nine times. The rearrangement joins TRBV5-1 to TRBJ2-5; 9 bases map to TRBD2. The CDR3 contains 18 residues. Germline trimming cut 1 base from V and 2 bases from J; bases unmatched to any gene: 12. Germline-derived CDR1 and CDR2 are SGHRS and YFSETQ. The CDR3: CASSLSAWTSALQETQYF. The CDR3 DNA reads TGCGCCAGCAGCTTGTCCGCCTGGACTAGCGCGCTGCAAGAGACCCAGTACTTC.

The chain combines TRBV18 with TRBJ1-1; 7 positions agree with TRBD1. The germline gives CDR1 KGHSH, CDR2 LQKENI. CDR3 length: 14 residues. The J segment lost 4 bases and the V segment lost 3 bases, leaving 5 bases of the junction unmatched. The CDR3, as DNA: TGTGCCAGCTCACCCAGGGACAGACCCACTGAAGCTTTCTTT. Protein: CASSPRDRPTEAFF.

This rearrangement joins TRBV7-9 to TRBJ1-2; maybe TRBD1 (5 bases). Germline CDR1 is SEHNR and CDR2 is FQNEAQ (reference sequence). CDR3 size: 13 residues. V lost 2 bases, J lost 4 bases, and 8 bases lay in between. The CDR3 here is CASSLQGAYGYTF. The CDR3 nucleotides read TGTGCCAGCAGCTTACAGGGTGCCTATGGCTACACCTTC. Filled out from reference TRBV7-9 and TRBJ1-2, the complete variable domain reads DTGVSQNPRHKITKRGQNVTFRCDPISEHNRLYWYRQTLGQGPEFLTYFQNEAQLEKSRLLSDRFSAERPKGSFSTLEIQRTEQGDSAMYLCASSLQGAYGYTFGSGTRLTVV.

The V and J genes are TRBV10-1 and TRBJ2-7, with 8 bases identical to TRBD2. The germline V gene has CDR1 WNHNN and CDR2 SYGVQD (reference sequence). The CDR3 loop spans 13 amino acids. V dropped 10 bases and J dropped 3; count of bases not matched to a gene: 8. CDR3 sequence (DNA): TGCGCCAATAGACTAGCGTTTAACTACGAGCAGTACTTC. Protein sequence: CANRLAFNYEQYF.